This is a list of T cell receptor beta chains from one sample in a study of blood T cell repertoires in COVID-19. Profiling relied on immunoSEQ multiplex PCR, and the TCRdb table lists in-frame clones only, not all of them. The table lists approximately 84,000 clones, over 80% of them singletons, with roughly 10% in the top ten. What was sequenced was peripheral blood. The receptor set was obtained from a human donor in a cohort sampled during active COVID-19. Both conserved end residues are part of each CDR3. A D gene is named only where the DNA matches it firmly. Clone size is stated in some rows and not others, as once, few, many or a class when expanded.

v_call	cdr3_length	j_call	clone_size	d_call	cdr3_aa	cdr3_nt
TRBV5-1	13	TRBJ1-1	NA	NA	CASLEEGETEAFF	TGCGCCTCACTTGAAGAGGGGGAAACTGAAGCTTTCTTT
TRBV2	14	TRBJ2-1	few	TRBD2	CASSALAGWNEQFF	TGTGCCAGCAGTGCACTAGCGGGATGGAATGAGCAGTTCTTC
TRBV19	16	TRBJ2-2	NA	TRBD2	CASIRTSGSNTGELFF	TGTGCCAGTATTAGGACTAGCGGGAGTAACACCGGGGAGCTGTTTTTT
TRBV5-1	14	TRBJ2-2	NA	TRBD1	CASSLNDRGGELFF	TGCGCCAGCAGCTTGAACGACAGGGGCGGGGAGCTGTTTTTT
TRBV30	15	TRBJ2-6	NA	TRBD2	CAFSGSSSGANVLTF	TGTGCCTTTAGCGGGAGTAGCTCTGGGGCCAACGTCCTGACTTTC
TRBV7-2	15	TRBJ2-3	NA	NA	CASRVKGGYTDTQYF	TGTGCCAGCAGGGTTAAAGGGGGTTACACAGATACGCAGTATTTT
TRBV11-2	13	TRBJ2-1	NA	NA	CASSISRYNEQFF	TGTGCCAGCAGCATTTCCCGTTACAATGAGCAGTTCTTC
TRBV19	15	TRBJ2-1	few	TRBD2	CASSTGLASYNEQFF	TGTGCCAGTAGTACGGGACTAGCGAGCTACAATGAGCAGTTCTTC
TRBV6-2/TRBV6-3	16	TRBJ2-5	NA	TRBD2	CASSYGLAGGQETQYF	TGTGCCAGCAGTTACGGGCTAGCGGGGGGCCAAGAGACCCAGTACTTC
TRBV9	15	TRBJ1-5	NA	NA	CASSVQGSVHQPQHF	TGTGCCAGCAGCGTGCAGGGATCGGTACATCAGCCCCAGCATTTT
TRBV5-4	13	TRBJ1-2	NA	NA	CASSLDRIYGYTF	TGTGCCAGCAGCTTGGACAGGATCTATGGCTACACCTTC
TRBV6-5	11	TRBJ1-4	NA	NA	CASTAGEKLFF	TGTGCCAGCACCGCGGGGGAAAAACTGTTTTTT
TRBV28	12	TRBJ2-1	NA	NA	CASRGPYNEQFF	TGTGCCAGCAGGGGGCCGTACAATGAGCAGTTCTTC
TRBV5-1	18	TRBJ2-2	NA	TRBD2	CASSTGTSGSWVTGELFF	TGCGCCAGCAGCACAGGGACTAGCGGGAGTTGGGTCACCGGGGAGCTGTTTTTT
TRBV5-1	16	TRBJ2-6	NA	NA	CASSLFDSTGANVLTF	TGCGCCAGCAGCTTGTTTGACAGTACTGGGGCCAACGTCCTGACTTTC